The rows below give T cell receptor beta chains drawn from one sample of a study of shared clonotypes between healthy human individuals. This table comes from immunoSEQ multiplex PCR, and its TCRdb copy is limited to in-frame clones, with some not included. The data contain fewer than 2.5 million clones, roughly 93% of them seen just once; the ten biggest clones take up approximately 0.36%. Source material: naive CD4+ T cells from PBMCs. The receptors stem from a man aged 18-30 years in good health. Some clones in this sample may be carry-over from other donors' samples. CDR3s include the opening cysteine and the closing phenylalanine or tryptophan. Each record gives: V gene, D gene, clone size, J gene, CDR3 DNA, CDR3 protein. A D gene is named only where the DNA matches it firmly. Part of the rows lack a size; the others show once, few, many or a class for expanded clones.

TRBV11-2	TRBD1	.	TRBJ1-4	TGTGCCAGCAGCTCAACACAGGGGGCGCGTGAAAAACTGTTTTTT	CASSSTQGAREKLFF
TRBV27	.	.	TRBJ1-1	TGTGCCAGCAGCCCGGGTGGTTGGAACACTGAAGCTTTCTTT	CASSPGGWNTEAFF
TRBV28	.	.	TRBJ2-7	TGTGCCAGCAGTTCGGGCGGGGACGAGCAGTACTTC	CASSSGGDEQYF
TRBV4-1	TRBD1	.	TRBJ2-1	TGCGCCAGCAGCCAACCCCGGGACAGGGCCCAAGTTTACAATGAGCAGTTCTTC	CASSQPRDRAQVYNEQFF
TRBV29-1	.	.	TRBJ2-1	TGCAGCGTTGAGAGGTTGAACGTCTACAATGAGCAGTTCTTC	CSVERLNVYNEQFF
TRBV5-1	.	.	TRBJ2-5	TGCGCCAGCAGCTTGGAACGGGCGGAAGAGACCCAGTACTTC	CASSLERAEETQYF
TRBV30	.	.	TRBJ1-1	TGTGCCTGGAGGGGACATTCCGCCGGGGTGGCTTTCTTT	CAWRGHSAGVAFF
TRBV18	.	.	TRBJ1-1	TGTGCCAGCTCACCATTCCGGCAGACCCTCGGTGGCACTGAAGCTTTCTTT	CASSPFRQTLGGTEAFF
TRBV10-3	.	.	TRBJ2-1	TGTGCCATCAGTGGATCTAACCAAGTCTACAATGAGCAGTTCTTC	CAISGSNQVYNEQFF
TRBV11-3	TRBD1	.	TRBJ2-3	TGTGCCAGCAGCCGACAGGGAAGCACAGATACGCAGTATTTT	CASSRQGSTDTQYF
TRBV7-9	.	.	TRBJ2-7	TGTGCCAGCAGCCTAGGGACAACGAACTACGAGCAGTACTTC	CASSLGTTNYEQYF
TRBV7-2	TRBD2	.	TRBJ2-3	TGTGCCAGCAGCTCCGGACTAGCACCTAGCACAGATACGCAGTATTTT	CASSSGLAPSTDTQYF
TRBV5-1	.	.	TRBJ2-5	TGCGCCAGCAGCTTCGAAGGAGAGACCCAGTACTTC	CASSFEGETQYF
TRBV28	.	.	TRBJ2-7	TGTGCCAGCAGTTTGGCCAGTCCCTACGAGCAGTACTTC	CASSLASPYEQYF
TRBV6-1	TRBD1	.	TRBJ1-5	TGTGCCAGCAGTGAATTTCCCTGGACAGGAAGGGACGGGCAGCCCCAGCATTTT	CASSEFPWTGRDGQPQHF
TRBV5-1	TRBD1	once	TRBJ2-2	TGCGCCAGCAGCTCCGGGACAGGGGTAACCGGGGAGCTGTTTTTT	CASSSGTGVTGELFF
TRBV2	.	.	TRBJ1-5	TGTGCCAGCAGCTGGGGTTCCAAGGATCAGCCCCAGCATTTT	CASSWGSKDQPQHF
TRBV11-2	.	.	TRBJ2-2	TGTGCCAGCAGCACGTATCGAACCGGGGAGCTGTTTTTT	CASSTYRTGELFF
TRBV11-2	.	.	TRBJ2-7	TGTGCCAGCAAGCTTACCTCAGGTTGGGCTTACGAGCAGTACTTC	CASKLTSGWAYEQYF
TRBV28	.	.	TRBJ1-6	TGTGCCAGCAGCCCTACTGTTAATTCACCCCTCCACTTT	CASSPTVNSPLHF